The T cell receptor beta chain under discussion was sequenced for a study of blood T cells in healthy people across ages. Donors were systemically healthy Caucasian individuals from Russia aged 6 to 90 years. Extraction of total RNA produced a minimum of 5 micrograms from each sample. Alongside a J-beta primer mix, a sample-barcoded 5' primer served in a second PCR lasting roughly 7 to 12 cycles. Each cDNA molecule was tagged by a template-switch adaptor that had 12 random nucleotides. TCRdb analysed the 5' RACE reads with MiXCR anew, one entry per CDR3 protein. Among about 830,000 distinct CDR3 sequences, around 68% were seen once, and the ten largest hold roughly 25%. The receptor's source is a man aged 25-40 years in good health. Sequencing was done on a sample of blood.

The CDR3 nucleotides are TGTGCCAGCAGCTTAACTAGCGGGGGGGGGTATGAGCAGTTCTTC. It yields the protein CASSLTSGGGYEQFF. The V call is TRBV7-2, the J call TRBJ2-1, with TRBD2 matching 13 bases. Germline V lookup: CDR1 SGHTA, CDR2 FQGNSA. The CDR3 loop spans 15 amino acids. V trimming: 2 bases; J trimming: 8 bases; junction bases outside the gene matches: 3.